These T cell receptor beta chains were read from a single sample in a study of blood T cells in healthy people across ages. One entry per CDR3 protein results from TCRdb running MiXCR on the 5' RACE reads. The top ten clones hold approximately 14% of a sample with about 1.1 million distinct CDR3 sequences, approximately 38% of them seen once. The sample comprised blood. Receptor source: a man aged 18 to 29 in good health. Each CDR3 is given with its conserved first and last residue. A D gene is named only where the DNA matches it firmly. Clone size appears in some rows only: once, few, many, or a class for an expanded clone.

- | TRBJ2-7 | TRBV2 | - | CASSTSGLKFLEQYF | TGTGCCAGCAGTACCTCAGGGCTAAAGTTCCTCGAGCAGTACTTC
TRBD1 | TRBJ1-2 | TRBV7-9 | - | CASSDSTRDSSIDGYTF | TGTGCCAGCAGCGACTCCACCCGGGACAGTTCTATCGATGGCTACACCTTC
- | TRBJ1-4 | TRBV29-1 | once | CSVEGHWRRDEKLFF | TGCAGCGTCGAGGGGCATTGGAGGAGAGATGAAAAACTGTTTTTT
TRBD1 | TRBJ1-2 | TRBV29-1 | few | CSAAPGQGDGYTF | TGCAGCGCTGCCCCGGGACAGGGCGATGGCTACACCTTC
- | TRBJ2-1 | TRBV12-3/TRBV12-4 | - | CASSFSQGNEQFF | TGTGCCAGCAGTTTCAGTCAGGGCAATGAGCAGTTCTTC
- | TRBJ1-1 | TRBV25-1 | - | CASRTGRTEAFF | TGTGCCAGCAGGACCGGACGCACTGAAGCTTTCTTT
- | TRBJ2-3 | TRBV11-2 | - | CASSLLPADTQYF | TGTGCCAGCAGCTTACTCCCCGCAGATACGCAGTATTTT
TRBD1 | TRBJ1-1 | TRBV3-1 | - | CASKSSGGQRERAFF | TGTGCCAGCAAATCCTCCGGGGGACAGAGAGAGAGGGCTTTCTTT
- | TRBJ1-2 | TRBV4-3 | - | CASSQDKTNYGYTF | TGCGCCAGCAGCCAAGATAAGACGAACTATGGCTACACCTTC
- | TRBJ2-7 | TRBV30 | - | CAWRAKGVDPQYF | TGTGCCTGGAGAGCCAAAGGGGTTGACCCACAGTACTTC
- | TRBJ2-3 | TRBV20-1 | - | CSARDGGSVSTDTQYF | TGCAGTGCTAGAGACGGCGGTTCTGTAAGCACAGATACGCAGTATTTT
- | TRBJ2-2 | TRBV28 | - | CASNEHSGELFF | TGTGCCAGCAACGAACATTCCGGGGAGCTGTTTTTT
TRBD2 | TRBJ2-1 | TRBV5-1 | few | CASSLVVTSGGNEQFF | TGCGCCAGCAGCTTGGTGGTGACTAGCGGCGGAAATGAGCAGTTCTTC
- | TRBJ1-4 | TRBV11-2 | - | CASSLGSGGTITEKLFF | TGTGCCAGCAGCTTAGGTTCGGGGGGGACAATAACTGAAAAACTGTTTTTT
TRBD1 | TRBJ2-1 | TRBV7-9 | - | CASIKGRVRGTGSYNEQFF | TGTGCCAGCATCAAAGGGCGGGTCAGGGGGACGGGTAGCTACAATGAGCAGTTCTTC
TRBD1 | TRBJ2-2 | TRBV2 | - | CASILGQGVSGELFF | TGTGCCAGCATTTTAGGACAGGGGGTTTCCGGGGAGCTGTTTTTT
- | TRBJ2-1 | TRBV21-1 | - | CASSKAGGTGYNEQFF | TGTGCCAGCAGCAAAGCGGGTGGGACGGGCTACAATGAGCAGTTCTTC
- | TRBJ1-6 | TRBV12-3/TRBV12-4 | - | CASTRDAVGNSPLHF | TGTGCCAGCACCAGGGACGCCGTCGGGAATTCACCCCTCCACTTT
- | TRBJ1-3 | TRBV12-3/TRBV12-4 | once | CASSLGGTHGNTIYF | TGTGCCAGCAGTTTAGGTGGGACACACGGAAACACCATATATTTT
TRBD1 | TRBJ1-2 | TRBV12-3/TRBV12-4 | - | CASSSGQGTAMGGYTF | TGTGCCAGCAGCTCGGGACAGGGGACCGCTATGGGAGGCTACACCTTC
- | TRBJ1-5 | TRBV4-1 | few | CASSQEGYQPQHF | TGCGCCAGCAGCCAAGAAGGGTACCAGCCCCAGCATTTT
- | TRBJ1-1 | TRBV27 | - | CTSQPGANTEAFF | TGTACCAGCCAGCCGGGGGCGAACACTGAAGCTTTCTTT
- | TRBJ2-7 | TRBV11-1 | - | CASSSAAGNSYEQYF | TGTGCCAGCAGCTCGGCGGCAGGAAATTCCTACGAGCAGTACTTC
TRBD1 | TRBJ2-3 | TRBV5-1 | once | CASSARRGLKDTQYF | TGCGCCAGCAGCGCCCGCAGGGGGTTGAAAGATACGCAGTATTTT
TRBD1 | TRBJ2-7 | TRBV29-1 | - | CSARTGGYDEQYF | TGCAGCGCTAGGACAGGGGGCTACGATGAGCAGTACTTC
TRBD1 | TRBJ2-5 | TRBV2 | - | CASRTQGQSQETQYF | TGTGCCAGCAGAACACAGGGGCAAAGCCAAGAGACCCAGTACTTC
- | TRBJ1-1 | TRBV7-2 | - | CASSLALIMNTEAFF | TGTGCCAGCAGCTTAGCTCTGATTATGAACACTGAAGCTTTCTTT
- | TRBJ1-2 | TRBV30 | - | CAWKYSNYGYTF | TGTGCCTGGAAGTACAGCAACTATGGTTACACCTTC
TRBD1 | TRBJ2-5 | TRBV29-1 | - | CSVSRTGTGNVQYF | TGCAGCGTTTCGCGAACCGGGACAGGGAATGTGCAGTACTTC
- | TRBJ1-2 | TRBV10-3 | - | CAISESTGYGYTF | TGTGCCATCAGTGAATCGACAGGCTATGGCTACACCTTC
- | TRBJ1-5 | TRBV3-1 | - | CASSPGLLPNQPQHF | TGTGCCAGCAGCCCCGGACTGCTACCAAATCAGCCCCAGCATTTT
TRBD2 | TRBJ2-3 | TRBV30 | few | CAWSNSGGTDTQYF | TGTGCCTGGAGTAATAGCGGGGGCACAGATACGCAGTATTTT
- | TRBJ2-1 | TRBV9 | - | CASSAPHTNEQFF | TGTGCCAGCAGCGCCCCCCATACTAATGAGCAGTTCTTC
- | TRBJ1-2 | TRBV18 | few | CASSPEQDYGYTF | TGTGCCAGCTCACCAGAACAGGACTATGGCTACACCTTC
- | TRBJ2-6 | TRBV28 | - | CASSIPAANVLTF | TGTGCCAGCAGCATCCCCGCGGCCAACGTCCTGACTTTC
TRBD2 | TRBJ2-3 | TRBV3-1 | few | CASNSGLAGGDTQYF | TGTGCCAGCAACTCTGGACTAGCGGGGGGAGATACGCAGTATTTT
- | TRBJ2-1 | TRBV20-1 | few | CSARDSPDSLPIWQFF | TGCAGTGCTAGAGATTCCCCGGACAGCTTACCAATCTGGCAGTTCTTC
TRBD1 | TRBJ2-1 | TRBV29-1 | many | CSWDRGAYNEQFF | TGCAGCTGGGACAGGGGAGCCTACAATGAGCAGTTCTTC
TRBD1 | TRBJ1-2 | TRBV14 | many | CASSRDRANYGYTF | TGTGCCAGCAGCCGGGACAGGGCTAACTATGGCTACACCTTC
TRBD2 | TRBJ2-7 | TRBV13 | few | CASAYGTSTYEQYF | TGTGCCAGCGCTTACGGGACTAGCACCTACGAGCAGTACTTC
- | TRBJ2-1 | TRBV5-5 | few | CASSSYSGYNEQFF | TGTGCCAGCAGCTCTTATAGCGGATACAATGAGCAGTTCTTC
- | TRBJ2-1 | TRBV20-1 | few | CSASDPEPRNEQFF | TGCAGTGCCTCGGACCCAGAGCCCCGCAATGAGCAGTTCTTC
TRBD1 | TRBJ2-2 | TRBV2 | - | CASTGPDREPNTGELFF | TGTGCCAGCACCGGACCCGACAGGGAACCGAACACCGGGGAGCTGTTTTTT
- | TRBJ2-3 | TRBV12-3/TRBV12-4 | few | CASSKGFWSTDTQYF | TGTGCCAGCAGTAAGGGTTTCTGGAGCACAGATACGCAGTATTTT
TRBD1 | TRBJ1-5 | TRBV12-3/TRBV12-4 | many | CASNPSTGGDQPQHF | TGTGCCAGCAATCCCTCGACAGGGGGGGATCAGCCCCAGCATTTT
- | TRBJ2-4 | TRBV28 | - | CASSLVTRVAKNIQYF | TGTGCCAGCAGTTTAGTAACCCGGGTAGCCAAAAACATTCAGTACTTC
TRBD2 | TRBJ2-1 | TRBV12-3/TRBV12-4 | - | CASSQPIAGGPVEQFF | TGTGCCAGCAGCCAGCCGATAGCGGGGGGGCCTGTTGAGCAGTTCTTC
TRBD1 | TRBJ1-1 | TRBV7-2 | few | CASSKVGQVANTEAFF | TGTGCCAGCAGCAAAGTCGGACAGGTGGCAAACACTGAAGCTTTCTTT
- | TRBJ2-3 | TRBV20-1 | - | CSARDRGRDTQYF | TGCAGTGCTAGAGATCGGGGTAGAGATACGCAGTATTTT
TRBD2 | TRBJ2-1 | TRBV29-1 | few | CSVEDWGGGLYNEQFF | TGCAGCGTTGAAGATTGGGGCGGGGGACTGTACAATGAGCAGTTCTTC
- | TRBJ2-5 | TRBV7-2 | few | CASSPNLRTQYF | TGTGCCAGCAGTCCAAATTTGAGGACCCAGTACTTC
TRBD2 | TRBJ2-3 | TRBV28 | few | CASSFFASGDPVDTQYF | TGTGCCAGCAGTTTTTTTGCTAGCGGGGACCCGGTTGATACGCAGTATTTT
- | TRBJ2-5 | TRBV20-1 | few | CSARDPVPLHGGLETQYF | TGCAGTGCTAGAGACCCGGTACCCCTCCACGGTGGGCTAGAGACCCAGTACTTC
TRBD2 | TRBJ2-3 | TRBV5-1 | - | CASSLEAGVVDTQYF | TGCGCCAGCAGCTTGGAGGCGGGGGTGGTAGATACGCAGTATTTT
- | TRBJ1-4 | TRBV14 | - | CASSQSRRSAEKLFF | TGTGCCAGCAGCCAAAGCAGGAGATCGGCTGAAAAACTGTTTTTT
- | TRBJ2-2 | TRBV20-1 | once | CSGKDSANTGELFF | TGCAGTGGTAAGGACAGCGCGAACACCGGGGAGCTGTTTTTT
- | TRBJ1-1 | TRBV19 | - | CASSMSSASFF | TGTGCCAGTAGTATGAGCTCTGCGTCTTTCTTT
TRBD1 | TRBJ2-3 | TRBV20-1 | - | CGPQGASDTDTQYF | TGCGGCCCGCAGGGGGCTAGCGACACAGATACGCAGTATTTT